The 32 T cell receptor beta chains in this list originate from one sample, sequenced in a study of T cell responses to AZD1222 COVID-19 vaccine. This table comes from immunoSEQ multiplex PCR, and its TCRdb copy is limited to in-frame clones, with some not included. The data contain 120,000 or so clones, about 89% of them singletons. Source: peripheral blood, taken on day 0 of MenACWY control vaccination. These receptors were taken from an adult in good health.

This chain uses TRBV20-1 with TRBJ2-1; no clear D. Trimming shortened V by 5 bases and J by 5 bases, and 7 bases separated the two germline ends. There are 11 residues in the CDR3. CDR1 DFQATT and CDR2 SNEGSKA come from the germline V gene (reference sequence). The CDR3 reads CSAVRDNEQFF. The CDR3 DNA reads TGCAGTGCTGTTAGAGACAATGAGCAGTTCTTC.

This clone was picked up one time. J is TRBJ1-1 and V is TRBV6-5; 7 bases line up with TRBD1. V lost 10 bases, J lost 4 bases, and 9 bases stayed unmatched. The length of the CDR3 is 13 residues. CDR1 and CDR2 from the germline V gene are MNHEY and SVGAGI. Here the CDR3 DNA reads TGTGCCATCCTGAGGGGGCTCGGCACTGAAGCTTTCTTT. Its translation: CAILRGLGTEAFF.

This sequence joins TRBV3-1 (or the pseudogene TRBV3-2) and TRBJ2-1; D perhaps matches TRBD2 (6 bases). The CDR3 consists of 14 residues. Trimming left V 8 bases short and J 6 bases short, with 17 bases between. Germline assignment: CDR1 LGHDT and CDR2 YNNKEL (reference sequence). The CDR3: CASAGRDNSNEQFF. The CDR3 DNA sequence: TGTGCCAGCGCCGGGAGAGATAATAGCAATGAGCAGTTCTTC.

The DNA of the CDR3 is TGTGCCAGCAGAGGGGACAGGGTTAACTATGGCTACACCTTC. Residues: CASRGDRVNYGYTF. This rearrangement joins TRBV2 to TRBJ1-2; 9 bases match TRBD1. CDR1 is SNHLY, CDR2 FYNNEI, per germline. J gave up 1 base and V 6 bases, and 3 bases lay outside the gene matches. The CDR3 contains 14 residues.

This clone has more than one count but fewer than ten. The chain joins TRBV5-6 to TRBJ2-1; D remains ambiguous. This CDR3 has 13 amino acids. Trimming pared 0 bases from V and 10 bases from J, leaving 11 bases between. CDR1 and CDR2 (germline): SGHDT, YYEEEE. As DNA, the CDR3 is TGTGCCAGCAGCTTGGGAGTGGGTAAGGAGCAGTTCTTC. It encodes CASSLGVGKEQFF.

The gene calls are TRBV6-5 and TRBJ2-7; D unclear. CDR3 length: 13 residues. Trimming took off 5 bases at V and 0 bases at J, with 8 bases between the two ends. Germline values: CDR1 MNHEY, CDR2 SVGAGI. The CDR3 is CASSRPYSYEQYF. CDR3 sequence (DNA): TGTGCCAGCAGTAGGCCATACTCCTACGAGCAGTACTTC.

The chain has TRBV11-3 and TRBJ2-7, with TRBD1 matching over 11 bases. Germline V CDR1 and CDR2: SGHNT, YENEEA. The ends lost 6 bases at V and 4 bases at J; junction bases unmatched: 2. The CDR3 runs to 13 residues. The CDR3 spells CASRGQGGYEQYF. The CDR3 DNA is TGTGCCAGCAGGGGACAGGGGGGGTACGAGCAGTACTTC. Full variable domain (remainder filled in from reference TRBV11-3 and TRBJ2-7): EAGVVQSPRYKIIEKKQPVAFWCNPISGHNTLYWYLQNLGQGPELLIRYENEEAVDDSQLPKDRFSAERLKGVDSTLKIQPAELGDSAVYLCASRGQGGYEQYFGPGTRLTVT.

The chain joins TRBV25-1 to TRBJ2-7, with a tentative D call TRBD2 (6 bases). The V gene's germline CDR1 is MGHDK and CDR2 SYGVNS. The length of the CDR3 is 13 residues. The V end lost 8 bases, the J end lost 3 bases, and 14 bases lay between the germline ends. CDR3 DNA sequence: TGTGCCAGCGTGGACGGGAGAGACTACGAGCAGTACTTC. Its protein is CASVDGRDYEQYF.

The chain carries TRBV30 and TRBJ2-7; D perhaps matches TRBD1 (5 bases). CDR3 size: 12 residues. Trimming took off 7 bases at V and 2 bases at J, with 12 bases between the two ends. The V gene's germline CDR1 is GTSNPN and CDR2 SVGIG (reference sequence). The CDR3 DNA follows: TGTGCCTTCCGGGCAGGGACCTACGAGCAGTACTTC. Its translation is CAFRAGTYEQYF.

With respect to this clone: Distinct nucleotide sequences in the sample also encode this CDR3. DNA for the CDR3: TGTGCCAGCAGCTTAGCGGGAAGCTCTGGAAACACCATATATTTT. Residues: CASSLAGSSGNTIYF. This chain uses TRBV7-9 with TRBJ1-3; the D is unclear. Germline CDR1 and CDR2: SEHNR and FQNEAQ (reference sequence). V lost 0 bases and J 0 bases, leaving 6 bases between the germline ends. There are 15 residues in the CDR3.

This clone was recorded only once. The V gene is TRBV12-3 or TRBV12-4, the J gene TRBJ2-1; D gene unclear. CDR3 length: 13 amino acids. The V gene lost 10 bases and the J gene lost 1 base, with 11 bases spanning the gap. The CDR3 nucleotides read TGTGCCACTTCAACCCTGTCCTACAATGAGCAGTTCTTC. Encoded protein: CATSTLSYNEQFF.

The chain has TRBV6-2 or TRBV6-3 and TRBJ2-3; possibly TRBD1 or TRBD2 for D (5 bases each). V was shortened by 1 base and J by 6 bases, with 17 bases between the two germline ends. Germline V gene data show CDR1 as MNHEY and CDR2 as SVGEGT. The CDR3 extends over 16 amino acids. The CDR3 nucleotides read TGTGCCAGCAGTTACTACGGGTCCGGGGCCGCCGATACGCAGTATTTT. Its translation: CASSYYGSGAADTQYF.

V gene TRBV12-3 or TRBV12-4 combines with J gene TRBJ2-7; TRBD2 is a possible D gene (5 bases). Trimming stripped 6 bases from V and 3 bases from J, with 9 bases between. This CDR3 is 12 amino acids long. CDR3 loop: CASSNSDYEQYF. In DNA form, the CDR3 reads TGTGCCAGCAGCAATAGCGACTACGAGCAGTACTTC.

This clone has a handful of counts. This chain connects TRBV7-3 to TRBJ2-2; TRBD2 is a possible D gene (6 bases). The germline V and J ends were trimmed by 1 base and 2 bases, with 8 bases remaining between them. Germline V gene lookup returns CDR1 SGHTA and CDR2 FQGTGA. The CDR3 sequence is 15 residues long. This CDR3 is CASSLNGGNTGELFF. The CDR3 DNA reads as TGTGCCAGCAGCTTAAACGGGGGAAACACCGGGGAGCTGTTTTTT.

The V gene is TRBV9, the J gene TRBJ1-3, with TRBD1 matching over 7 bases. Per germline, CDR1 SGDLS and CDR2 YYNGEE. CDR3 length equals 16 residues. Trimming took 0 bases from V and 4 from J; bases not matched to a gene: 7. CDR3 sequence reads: CASSVERQGGGNTIYF. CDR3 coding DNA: TGTGCCAGCAGCGTAGAGAGACAGGGTGGGGGAAACACCATATATTTT.

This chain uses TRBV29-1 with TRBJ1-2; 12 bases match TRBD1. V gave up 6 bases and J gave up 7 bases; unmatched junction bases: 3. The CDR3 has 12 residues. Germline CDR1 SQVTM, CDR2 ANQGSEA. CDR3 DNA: TGCAGCGTGGGACAGGGGGCGGGTGGCTACACCTTC. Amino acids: CSVGQGAGGYTF.

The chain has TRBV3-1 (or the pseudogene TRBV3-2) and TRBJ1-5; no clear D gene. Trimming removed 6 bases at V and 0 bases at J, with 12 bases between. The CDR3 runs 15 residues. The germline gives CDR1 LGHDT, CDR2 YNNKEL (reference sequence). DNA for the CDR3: TGTGCCAGCAGTACTTCTCCAGGTAGCAATCAGCCCCAGCATTTT. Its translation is CASSTSPGSNQPQHF.

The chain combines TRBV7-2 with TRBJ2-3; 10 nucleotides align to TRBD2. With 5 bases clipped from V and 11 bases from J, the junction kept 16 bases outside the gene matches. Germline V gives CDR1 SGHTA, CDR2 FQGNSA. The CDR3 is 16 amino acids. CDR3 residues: CASSPVAGGPQLEQYF. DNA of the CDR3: TGTGCCAGCAGCCCAGTAGCGGGAGGCCCCCAATTGGAGCAGTATTTT. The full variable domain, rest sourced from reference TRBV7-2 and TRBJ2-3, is GAGVSQSPSNKVTEKGKDVELRCDPISGHTALYWYRQSLGQGLEFLIYFQGNSAPDKSGLPSDRFSAERTGGSVSTLTIQRTQQEDSAVYLCASSPVAGGPQLEQYFGPGTRLTVL.

CDR3 loop: CASSLRVRVGWDHYEQYF. CDR3 bases: TGTGCCAGCAGTTTAAGGGTAAGGGTTGGATGGGATCACTACGAGCAGTACTTC. The chain employs TRBV27 and TRBJ2-7; D call uncertain. This CDR3 is built from 18 residues. The V end lost 2 bases, the J end lost 3 bases, and 23 bases lay between the germline ends. Germline V gene lookup returns CDR1 MNHEY and CDR2 SMNVEV (reference sequence).

In DNA form, the CDR3 reads TGTGCCAGCAGTCGGACAGGGGATCAGCCCCAGCATTTT. Its protein is CASSRTGDQPQHF. The chain combines TRBV6-5 with TRBJ1-5; 9 bases map to TRBD1. CDR3 length: 13 amino acids. Germline-derived CDR1 and CDR2 are MNHEY and SVGAGI. V lost 5 bases and J lost 5; bases outside the gene matches: 1.

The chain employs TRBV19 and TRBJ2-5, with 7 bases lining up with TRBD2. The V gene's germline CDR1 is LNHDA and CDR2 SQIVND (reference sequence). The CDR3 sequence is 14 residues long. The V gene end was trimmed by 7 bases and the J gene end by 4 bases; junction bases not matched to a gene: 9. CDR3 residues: CASNPGGGGETQYF. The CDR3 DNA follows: TGTGCCAGTAACCCGGGGGGAGGAGGAGAGACCCAGTACTTC.

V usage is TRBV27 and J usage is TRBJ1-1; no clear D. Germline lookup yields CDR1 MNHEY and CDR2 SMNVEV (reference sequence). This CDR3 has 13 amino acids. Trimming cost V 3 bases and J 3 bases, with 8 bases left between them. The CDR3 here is CASSFSRDTEAFF. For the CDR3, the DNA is TGTGCCAGCAGTTTTTCACGGGACACTGAAGCTTTCTTT.

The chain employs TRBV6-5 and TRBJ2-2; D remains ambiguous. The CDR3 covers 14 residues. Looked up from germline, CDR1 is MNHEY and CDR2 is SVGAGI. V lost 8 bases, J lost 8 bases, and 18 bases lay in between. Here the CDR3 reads CASRLPSDTGELFF. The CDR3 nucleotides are TGTGCCAGCCGACTTCCCTCCGATACGGGGGAGCTGTTTTTT.

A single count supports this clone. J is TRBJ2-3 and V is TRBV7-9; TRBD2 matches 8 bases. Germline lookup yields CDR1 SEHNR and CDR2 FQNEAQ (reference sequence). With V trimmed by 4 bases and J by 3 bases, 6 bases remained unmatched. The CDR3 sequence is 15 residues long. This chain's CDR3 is CASSSTSGVTDTQYF. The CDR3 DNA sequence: TGTGCCAGCAGCTCAACTAGCGGAGTAACAGATACGCAGTATTTT.

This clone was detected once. The CDR3 here is CASSLSRGTDTQYF. The CDR3 bases are TGTGCCAGCAGCTTAAGCCGCGGGACGGATACGCAGTATTTT. V and J are TRBV7-9 and TRBJ2-3, with a weak D call TRBD2 (6 bases). With 2 bases removed from V and 6 bases from J, the gap between germline ends came to 12 bases. Germline V gives CDR1 SEHNR, CDR2 FQNEAQ (reference sequence). The CDR3 contains 14 residues. The complete variable domain, with remaining parts taken from reference TRBV7-9 and TRBJ2-3, reads DTGVSQNPRHKITKRGQNVTFRCDPISEHNRLYWYRQTLGQGPEFLTYFQNEAQLEKSRLLSDRFSAERPKGSFSTLEIQRTEQGDSAMYLCASSLSRGTDTQYFGPGTRLTVL.

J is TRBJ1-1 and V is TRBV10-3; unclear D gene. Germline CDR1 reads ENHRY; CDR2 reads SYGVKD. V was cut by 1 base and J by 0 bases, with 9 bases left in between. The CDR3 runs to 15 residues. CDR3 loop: CAISELPKMNTEAFF. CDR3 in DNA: TGTGCCATCAGTGAGTTGCCGAAAATGAACACTGAAGCTTTCTTT.

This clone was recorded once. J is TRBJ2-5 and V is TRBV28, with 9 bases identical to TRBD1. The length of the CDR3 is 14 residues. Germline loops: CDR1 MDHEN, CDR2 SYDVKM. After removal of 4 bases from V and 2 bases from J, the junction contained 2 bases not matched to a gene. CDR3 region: CASSSGQGQETQYF. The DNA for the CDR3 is TGTGCCAGCAGTTCGGGACAGGGTCAAGAGACCCAGTACTTC.

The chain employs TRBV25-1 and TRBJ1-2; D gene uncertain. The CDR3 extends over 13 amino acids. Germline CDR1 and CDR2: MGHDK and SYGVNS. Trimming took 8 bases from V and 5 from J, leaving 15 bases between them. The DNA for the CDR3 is TGTGCCAGCGAGCCAGCGTCGAATTATGGCTACACCTTC. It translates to CASEPASNYGYTF.

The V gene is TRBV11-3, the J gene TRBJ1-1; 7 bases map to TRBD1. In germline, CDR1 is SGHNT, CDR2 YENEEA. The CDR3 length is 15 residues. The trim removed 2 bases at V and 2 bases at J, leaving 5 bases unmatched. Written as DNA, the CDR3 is TGTGCCAGCAGCTTAAACAGGGGAAAAAACACTGAAGCTTTCTTT. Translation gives CASSLNRGKNTEAFF.

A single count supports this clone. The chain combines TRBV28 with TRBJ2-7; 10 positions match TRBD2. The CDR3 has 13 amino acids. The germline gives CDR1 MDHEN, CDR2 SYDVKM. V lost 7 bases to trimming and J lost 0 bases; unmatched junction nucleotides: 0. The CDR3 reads CASTSGSSYEQYF. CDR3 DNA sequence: TGTGCCAGCACTAGCGGGAGCTCCTACGAGCAGTACTTC. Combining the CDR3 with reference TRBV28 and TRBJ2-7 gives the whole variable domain DVKVTQSSRYLVKRTGEKVFLECVQDMDHENMFWYRQDPGLGLRLIYFSYDVKMKEKGDIPEGYSVSREKKERFSLILESASTNQTSMYLCASTSGSSYEQYFGPGTRLTVT.

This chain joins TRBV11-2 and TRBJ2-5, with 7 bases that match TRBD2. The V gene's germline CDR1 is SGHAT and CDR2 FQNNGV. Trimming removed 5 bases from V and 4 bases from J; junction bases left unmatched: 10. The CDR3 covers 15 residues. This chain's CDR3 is CASSILAPRGETQYF. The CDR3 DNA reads TGTGCCAGCAGCATACTAGCGCCGAGGGGAGAGACCCAGTACTTC.

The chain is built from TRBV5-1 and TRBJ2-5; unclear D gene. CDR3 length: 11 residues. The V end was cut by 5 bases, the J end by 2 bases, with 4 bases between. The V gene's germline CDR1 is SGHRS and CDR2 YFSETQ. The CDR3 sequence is CASSGQETQYF. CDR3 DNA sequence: TGCGCCAGCAGTGGTCAAGAGACCCAGTACTTC. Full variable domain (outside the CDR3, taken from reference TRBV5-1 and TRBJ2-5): KAGVTQTPRYLIKTRGQQVTLSCSPISGHRSVSWYQQTPGQGLQFLFEYFSETQRNKGNFPGRFSGRQFSNSRSEMNVSTLELGDSALYLCASSGQETQYFGPGTRLLVL.